The 13 T cell receptor beta chains given below trace back to one sample, sequenced in a study of cytomegalovirus exposure and HLA in healthy donors. Only in-frame clones appear in the TCRdb table, and some are missing; sequencing was by immunoSEQ multiplex PCR. The sample consists of some 320,000 clones, approximately 90% of them appearing once. Sequences were obtained from PBMCs. These receptors all stem from a woman in her thirties in good health and CMV-seropositive.

This sequence joins TRBV6-1 and TRBJ2-7, with D perhaps TRBD1 (6 bases). In germline, CDR1 is MNHNS, CDR2 SASEGT. Trimming removed 10 bases at V and 0 bases at J, with 13 bases between. The CDR3 extends over 13 amino acids. CDR3 bases: TGTGCCAACCGGGACACCTTCTCCTACGAGCAGTACTTC. Residues: CANRDTFSYEQYF.

Worth noting for this clone: One junction end disagrees with the germline gene, perhaps due to a read error. The V gene is TRBV18, the J gene TRBJ1-3; D may be TRBD1 (5 bases). Germline CDR1 KGHSH, CDR2 LQKENI. The CDR3 loop spans 18 amino acids. CDR3 amino acids: CASSPLGTGWSAGNTIYF. The CDR3 DNA reads TGTGCCAGCTCCCCACTTGGGACTGGCTGGTCTGCTGGAAACACCATATATTTT. Full variable domain (missing parts from reference TRBV18 and TRBJ1-3): NAGVMQNPRHLVRRRGQEARLRCSPMKGHSHVYWYRQLPEEGLKFMVYLQKENIIDESGMPKERFSAEFPKEGPSILRIQQVVRGDSAAYFCASSPLGTGWSAGNTIYFGEGSWLTVV.

The rearrangement links TRBV19 to TRBJ2-2; possible D gene TRBD2, 6 bases. Trimming removed 9 bases at V and 0 bases at J, with 8 bases between. The CDR3 runs to 13 residues. The germline gives CDR1 LNHDA, CDR2 SQIVND (reference sequence). The CDR3 bases are TGTGCCAGCCGCGGGACGAACACCGGGGAGCTGTTTTTT. Its translation is CASRGTNTGELFF.

The chain joins TRBV4-2 to TRBJ1-6; D unclear. Germline loops: CDR1 LGHNA, CDR2 YNFKEQ. The CDR3 extends over 15 amino acids. Trimming stripped 4 bases from V and 7 bases from J, with 14 bases between. Here the CDR3 reads CASSPSGGENSPLHF. CDR3 DNA: TGTGCCAGCAGCCCCTCGGGAGGAGAAAATTCACCCCTCCACTTT.

This rearrangement joins TRBV6-5 to TRBJ2-3; 11 nucleotides align to TRBD2. V lost 3 bases and J lost 13; bases outside the gene matches: 0. The CDR3 has 11 residues. Germline-derived CDR1 and CDR2 are MNHEY and SVGAGI. The CDR3 protein is CASSYSGGEYF. The CDR3 nucleotides read TGTGCCAGCAGTTATAGCGGGGGGGAGTATTTT.

The J gene is TRBJ1-4, the V gene TRBV5-1; TRBD1 is a possible D gene (5 bases). The CDR3 totals 14 residues. V lost 0 bases, J lost 3 bases, and 6 bases lay in between. The germline V gene encodes CDR1 SGHRS and CDR2 YFSETQ. The CDR3 protein is CASSLETANEKLFF. CDR3 DNA sequence: TGCGCCAGCAGCTTGGAGACAGCTAATGAAAAACTGTTTTTT.

The rearrangement uses TRBV7-8 and TRBJ2-3; the D gene is possibly TRBD1 (5 bases). Trimming shortened V by 5 bases and J by 0 bases, and 15 bases separated the two germline ends. This CDR3 spans 16 amino acids. Germline CDR1 SGHVS, CDR2 FQNEAQ. The CDR3 spells CASSPLRGISTDTQYF. The CDR3 region has the DNA TGTGCCAGCAGCCCTCTTAGGGGTATTAGCACAGATACGCAGTATTTT. Full variable domain (missing parts from reference TRBV7-8 and TRBJ2-3): GAGVSQSPRYKVAKRGQDVALRCDPISGHVSLFWYQQALGQGPEFLTYFQNEAQLDKSGLPSDRFFAERPEGSVSTLKIQRTQQEDSAVYLCASSPLRGISTDTQYFGPGTRLTVL.

The chain has TRBV11-3 and TRBJ2-7, with D maybe TRBD2 (5 bases). CDR1 and CDR2 (germline): SGHNT, YENEEA. V was cut by 1 base and J by 0 bases, with 10 bases left in between. The CDR3 totals 15 residues. In DNA, the CDR3 is TGTGCCAGCAGCTTAGGGAGCGGAACCTCCTACGAGCAGTACTTC. Translating it yields CASSLGSGTSYEQYF.

Details on this clone: At one end the junction does not follow the germline gene, possibly because of a read error. The chain links TRBV29-1 to TRBJ1-2; D ambiguous. This CDR3 has 11 residues. Germline CDR1 reads SQVTM; CDR2 reads ANQGSEA. CDR3 coding DNA: TGCAGCGCCCCCGACGTTGGACGGAAGGTTTTC. Encoded protein: CSAPDVGRKVF.

V is TRBV13 and J is TRBJ2-1; no reliable D call. CDR3 length: 15 residues. V lost 0 bases, J lost 6 bases, and 12 bases lay in between. CDR1 and CDR2 (germline): PRHDT, FYEKMQ (reference sequence). CDR3 coding DNA: TGTGCCAGCAGCTTAGGTGGCTACCGGATCAATGAGCAGTTCTTC. Encoded protein: CASSLGGYRINEQFF.

This chain uses TRBV5-3 with TRBJ2-7, with TRBD2 identical over 12 bases. TRBV5-3 is labeled an ORF, and its function is uncertain. CDR3 length: 15 amino acids. The trim removed 1 base at V and 2 bases at J, leaving 1 base unmatched. The CDR3 here is CARSLTSGRPYEQYF. The CDR3 DNA sequence: TGTGCCAGAAGCTTGACTAGCGGGAGGCCCTACGAGCAGTACTTC.

This chain joins TRBV21-1 and TRBJ2-7; the table's TRBD1 call for D was not verified on the DNA. TRBV21-1 is listed as a pseudogene. The CDR3 contains 15 residues. The CDR3 is CASSPILLGVYEQYF. The CDR3, as DNA: TGTGCCAGCAGCCCTATCCTTCTAGGGGTCTACGAGCAGTACTTC.

The chain has TRBV27 and TRBJ2-1, with 13 nucleotides matching TRBD2. Germline V CDR1 and CDR2: MNHEY, SMNVEV (reference sequence). J lost 5 bases, V lost 5 bases, and 3 bases had no gene match. The CDR3 is 15 amino acids. CDR3 in amino acids: CASSLGLAGNNEQFF. For the CDR3, the DNA is TGTGCCAGCAGTCTGGGACTAGCGGGGAACAATGAGCAGTTCTTC.